The entry below describes one T cell receptor beta chain. Profiling relied on immunoSEQ multiplex PCR, and the TCRdb table lists in-frame clones only, not all of them. The profile covers under 850,000 clones, with 88% appearing a single time and over 0.008% taken by the ten largest. These data are taken from a study of shared T cell receptors in the human thymus. The CDR3 loop spans 15 amino acids. Trimming removed 5 bases at V and 5 bases at J, with 18 bases between. Germline V lookup: CDR1 SEHNR, CDR2 FQNEAQ (reference sequence). These data were likewise used in another study, on human thymus T cells. That investigation notes: Resected material from corrective heart surgery provided the thymus tissue analysed. Apparent bias marked the V and J gene usage of thymic and blood repertoires. Thymic TCR repertoires of unrelated people reportedly overlapped highly.

The receptor comes from a boy under two years old with a congenital heart defect. Input material: thymocytes. The chain joins TRBV7-9 to TRBJ2-5; maybe TRBD1 (6 bases). CDR3 nucleotides: TGTGCCAGCAGCCCCCGACAGGACTCCGTGGAGACCCAGTACTTC. The encoded protein is CASSPRQDSVETQYF.